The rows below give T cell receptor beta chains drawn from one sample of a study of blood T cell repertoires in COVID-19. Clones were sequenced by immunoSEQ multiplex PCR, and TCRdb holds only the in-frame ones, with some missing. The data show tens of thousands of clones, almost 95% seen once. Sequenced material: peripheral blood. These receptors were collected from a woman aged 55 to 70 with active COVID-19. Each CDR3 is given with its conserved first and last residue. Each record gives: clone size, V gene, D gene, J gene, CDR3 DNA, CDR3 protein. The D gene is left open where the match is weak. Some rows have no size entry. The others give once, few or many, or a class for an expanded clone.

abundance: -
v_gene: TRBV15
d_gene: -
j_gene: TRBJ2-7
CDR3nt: TGTGCCACCAGCAGAGTGAAGAGCTCCTACGAGCAGTACTTC
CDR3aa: CATSRVKSSYEQYF

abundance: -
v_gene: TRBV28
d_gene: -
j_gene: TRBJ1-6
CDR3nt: TGTGCCAGCAGCTTCCTTTCCTCAACCGCGGGTAATTCACCCCTCCACTTT
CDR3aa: CASSFLSSTAGNSPLHF

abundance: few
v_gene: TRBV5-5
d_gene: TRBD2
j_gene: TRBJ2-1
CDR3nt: TGTGCCAGCAGCTTGGCGTTGGGACTAGCGGTATACAATGAGCAGTTCTTC
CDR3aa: CASSLALGLAVYNEQFF

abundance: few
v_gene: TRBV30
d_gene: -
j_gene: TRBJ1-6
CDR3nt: TGTGCCTGGAGGATGTGGGGGGACCCCAGGGCTTCACCCCTCCACTTT
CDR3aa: CAWRMWGDPRASPLHF

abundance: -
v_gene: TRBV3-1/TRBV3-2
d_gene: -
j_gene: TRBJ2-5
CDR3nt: TGTGCCAGCAGCCAAGAAAGTAGCCTCCAAGAGACCCAGTACTTC
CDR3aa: CASSQESSLQETQYF

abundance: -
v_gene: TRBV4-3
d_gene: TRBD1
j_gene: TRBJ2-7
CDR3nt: TGCGCCAGCAGCCAAGAAGACAGGGGACGTTTCGAGCAGTACTTC
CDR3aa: CASSQEDRGRFEQYF

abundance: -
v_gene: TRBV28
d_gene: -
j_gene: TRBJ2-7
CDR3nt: TGTGCCAGCAGCCCCCAAATTTACAGGAGCTCCTACGAGCAGTACTTC
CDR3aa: CASSPQIYRSSYEQYF

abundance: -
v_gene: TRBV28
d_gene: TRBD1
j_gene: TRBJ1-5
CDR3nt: TGTGCCAGCAGGGGCTTGGGACAGGGTAATCAGCCCCAGCATTTT
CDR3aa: CASRGLGQGNQPQHF

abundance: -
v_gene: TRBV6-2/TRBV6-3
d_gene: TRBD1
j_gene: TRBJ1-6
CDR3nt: TGTGCCAGCAGTTACTCGACGGGACAGAGCTCCTATAATTCACCCCTCCACTTT
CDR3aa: CASSYSTGQSSYNSPLHF

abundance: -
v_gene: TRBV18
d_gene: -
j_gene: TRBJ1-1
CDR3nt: TGTGCCAGCTCACGGGCCAGAGACACTGAAGCTTTCTTT
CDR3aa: CASSRARDTEAFF

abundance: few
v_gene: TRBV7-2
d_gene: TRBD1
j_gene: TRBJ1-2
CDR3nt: TGTGCCAGCAGCTTAGCGGGACAGGGAAGCTATGGCTACACCTTC
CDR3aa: CASSLAGQGSYGYTF

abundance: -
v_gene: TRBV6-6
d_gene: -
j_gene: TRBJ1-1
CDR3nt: TGTGCCAGCAGTCTCCCGACGGGGGGTTCCCTCTCCGTTGAAGCTTTCTTT
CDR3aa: CASSLPTGGSLSVEAFF

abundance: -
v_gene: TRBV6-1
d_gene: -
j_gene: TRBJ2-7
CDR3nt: TGTGCCAGCAGTGAAGCGCGTTTTACCTACGAGCAGTACTTC
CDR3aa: CASSEARFTYEQYF

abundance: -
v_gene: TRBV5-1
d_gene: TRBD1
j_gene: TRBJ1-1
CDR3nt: TGCGCCAGCAGCTTGTTATCTTGGACAGGGGGAAACACTGAAGCTTTCTTT
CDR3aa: CASSLLSWTGGNTEAFF

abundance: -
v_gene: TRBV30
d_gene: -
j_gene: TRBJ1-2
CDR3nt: TGTGCCTGGAGTGTATCAGGGCTGGTTGGCTATGGCTACACCTTC
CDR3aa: CAWSVSGLVGYGYTF

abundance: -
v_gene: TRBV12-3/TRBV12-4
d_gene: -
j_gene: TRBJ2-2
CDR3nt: TGTGCCAGCAGTCCCGTGAACACCGGGGAGCTGTTTTTT
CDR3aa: CASSPVNTGELFF

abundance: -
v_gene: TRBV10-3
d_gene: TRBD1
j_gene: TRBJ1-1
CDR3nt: TGTGCCATCAGTCCTAGGGGGGACAGGGGAGGCACTGAAGCTTTCTTT
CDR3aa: CAISPRGDRGGTEAFF

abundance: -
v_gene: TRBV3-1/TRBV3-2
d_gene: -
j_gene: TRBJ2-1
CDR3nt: TGTGCCAGCAGCCAAGTAGCGGAGCAGTTCTTC
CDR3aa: CASSQVAEQFF

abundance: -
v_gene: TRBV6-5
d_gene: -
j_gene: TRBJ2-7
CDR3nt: TGTGCCAGCAAAGGACAACGGACCCTTGGCGAGCAGTACTTC
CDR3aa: CASKGQRTLGEQYF

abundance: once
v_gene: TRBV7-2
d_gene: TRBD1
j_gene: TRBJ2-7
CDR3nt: TGTGCCAGCAGCCCGACCAGACAGGGGGCGGGGGACGAGCAGTACTTC
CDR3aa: CASSPTRQGAGDEQYF